The entry below describes one T cell receptor (beta chain). Its antigen is unidentified. The investigators collected lesional scalp punch biopsies and peripheral blood from alopecia areata patients. Extraction and reverse transcription of RNA yielded cDNA as the sequencing template. Sequenced by immunoSEQ multiplex PCR; TCRdb stores in-frame clones only, minus some. The table records about 70,000 clones, approximately 43% of them present only once. The sample originates from a study of CD8+ T cells in alopecia areata. CDR1 is GTSNPN, CDR2 SVGIG, per germline (reference sequence). Trimming stripped 3 bases from V and 0 bases from J, with 12 bases between. The CDR3 runs to 14 residues. Notes on the study in general: Lesional scalp displayed greater clonality than normal scalp, most notably in alopecia totalis/universalis.

Sequencing was performed on CD8+ T cells sorted from blood, taken at week 0. This TCR came from a human donor with alopecia areata. The rearrangement uses TRBV30 and TRBJ2-7, with unresolved D. CDR3 sequence (DNA): TGTGCCTGGAGCGGATTGGATGTCTCCTACGAGCAGTACTTC. This gives the protein CAWSGLDVSYEQYF.